The text below deals with one TCR beta chain. Antigen: not known. Looked up from germline, CDR1 is SGHNT and CDR2 is YYREEE (reference sequence). CDR3 length: 15 residues. V was shortened by 0 bases and J by 11 bases, with 20 bases between the two germline ends. This sample stems from a study of cytomegalovirus exposure and HLA in healthy donors. Notes on the study in general: Based on reports, TCR beta sequences accurately predicted HLA-A and HLA-B alleles for most subjects. Likely technical artifact: a cluster of highly shared sequence variants.

It was with 60 Vbeta and 13 Jbeta primers that the PCR ran. The method was immunoSEQ multiplex PCR; TCRdb's version includes in-frame clones alone and lacks a portion of them. The sample has fewer than 200,000 clones, about three quarters seen once; the top ten hold less than 1%. The receptor comes from a female donor in good health and CMV-seronegative. The specimen sequenced was PBMCs. The chain joins TRBV5-4 to TRBJ2-5; possibly TRBD2 for D (6 bases). This CDR3 reads CASSLGGSSRREQYF. The CDR3 DNA is TGTGCCAGCAGCTTGGGCGGGTCCTCGCGACGGGAGCAGTACTTC.